This TCR beta chain comes out of a study of blood T cells in healthy people across ages. The CDR3 loop spans 12 amino acids. V was cut by 6 bases and J by 10 bases, with 13 bases left in between. From germline, CDR1 is MNHEY and CDR2 SMNVEV (reference sequence). This clonotype was counted between two and nine times. Its antigen is as yet unknown. Regarding the study as a whole: Measured against age, TCR beta diversity per million T cells decreased in a roughly linear manner. Those diversity estimates obtained from one million T cells were thought to be underestimates.

Each sample had at least 6 million PBMCs isolated. Sample-barcoded 5' priming and a J-beta primer mix drove a second PCR of 7 to 11 cycles. Every sample returned 3 million or more CDR3-containing paired-end reads. TCRdb analysed the 5' RACE reads with MiXCR anew, one entry per CDR3 protein. The sample contains roughly 1.6 million distinct CDR3 sequences, 34% of which appear only once. Material: blood. The sequence derives from a woman in her twenties or thirties in good health. This chain links TRBV27 with TRBJ2-1; no definite D call. This chain's CDR3 is CASSFNAGEQFF. The CDR3 DNA reads as TGTGCCAGCAGCTTTAATGCTGGCGAGCAGTTCTTC.